A selection of T cell receptor beta chains follows, all from one sample in a study of regulatory T cells in long-lasting Graves disease. TCRdb passed the multiplex PCR reads through MiXCR, listing each CDR3 protein once. The table includes around 400,000 distinct CDR3 sequences, about 10% detected once. These sequences were also reported in another study, on T cells in Graves' hyperthyroidism and ophthalmopathy.

Here the sequenced sample was peripheral blood mononuclear cells (PBMCs), taken at new diagnosis, from a patient treated with antithyroid drugs. Receptors were obtained from a woman aged 18-35 years with Graves disease. CDR3s include the opening cysteine and the closing phenylalanine or tryptophan.

j_call: TRBJ1-2
v_call: TRBV6-1
cdr3_aa: CASSPPGQVYTF

j_call: TRBJ2-2
v_call: TRBV11-2
cdr3_aa: CASSSEPDYLNTGELFF

j_call: TRBJ2-4
v_call: TRBV12-3/TRBV12-4
cdr3_aa: CASSLIPENIQYF

j_call: TRBJ1-2
v_call: TRBV12-3/TRBV12-4
cdr3_aa: CASSFLRTGRGYTF

j_call: TRBJ2-3
v_call: TRBV19
cdr3_aa: CASSPRQGSTDTQYF

j_call: TRBJ2-2
v_call: TRBV4-3
cdr3_aa: CASSQDSADPGELFF

j_call: TRBJ2-1
v_call: TRBV4-2
cdr3_aa: CASSQEGILWNEQFF

j_call: TRBJ2-2
v_call: TRBV7-9
cdr3_aa: CASSLVVGYTGELFF

j_call: TRBJ2-1
v_call: TRBV24-1
cdr3_aa: CATSDWDGAEQFF

j_call: TRBJ2-5
v_call: TRBV27
cdr3_aa: CASSRSGSDQETQYF

j_call: TRBJ1-1
v_call: TRBV7-2
cdr3_aa: CASSLVLTGWVEAFF

j_call: TRBJ2-1
v_call: TRBV27
cdr3_aa: CASSPGTSGGNEQFF

j_call: TRBJ1-1
v_call: TRBV10-3
cdr3_aa: CAISEGDTEAFF

j_call: TRBJ2-3
v_call: TRBV7-2
cdr3_aa: CASRKTGGTDTQYF

j_call: TRBJ1-2
v_call: TRBV24-1
cdr3_aa: CATSEKQYRERDYGYTF

j_call: TRBJ2-2
v_call: TRBV7-3
cdr3_aa: CASSSLAGVGTGELFF

j_call: TRBJ1-1
v_call: TRBV12-3/TRBV12-4
cdr3_aa: CASSRENLGTEAFF

j_call: TRBJ2-5
v_call: TRBV18
cdr3_aa: CASSHQETQYF

j_call: TRBJ2-1
v_call: TRBV9
cdr3_aa: CASSVAPGLAGNEQFF

j_call: TRBJ1-2
v_call: TRBV7-2
cdr3_aa: CASSLTSGPSGYTF

j_call: TRBJ1-1
v_call: TRBV7-8
cdr3_aa: CASSIRTGTEAFF

j_call: TRBJ2-4
v_call: TRBV4-3
cdr3_aa: CASSQERFEWGIQYF

j_call: TRBJ1-1
v_call: TRBV20-1
cdr3_aa: CSASDSGVNTEAFF

j_call: TRBJ1-1
v_call: TRBV6-5
cdr3_aa: CASSYRVADNTEAFF

j_call: TRBJ1-3
v_call: TRBV7-2
cdr3_aa: CASSPSTGTIYF

j_call: TRBJ1-5
v_call: TRBV7-8
cdr3_aa: CASSTRWGRNQPQHF

j_call: TRBJ2-1
v_call: TRBV12-3/TRBV12-4
cdr3_aa: CASSRTSNLRLHNEQFF

j_call: TRBJ2-1
v_call: TRBV20-1
cdr3_aa: CSASGRASEQFF

j_call: TRBJ1-6
v_call: TRBV7-2
cdr3_aa: CASSSQGWYSPPHF

j_call: TRBJ1-2
v_call: TRBV30
cdr3_aa: CAWGWDSTGQIYGYTF

j_call: TRBJ1-6
v_call: TRBV2
cdr3_aa: CASTQPRTRTFSPLHF

j_call: TRBJ1-1
v_call: TRBV6-1
cdr3_aa: CASEFGAEAFF